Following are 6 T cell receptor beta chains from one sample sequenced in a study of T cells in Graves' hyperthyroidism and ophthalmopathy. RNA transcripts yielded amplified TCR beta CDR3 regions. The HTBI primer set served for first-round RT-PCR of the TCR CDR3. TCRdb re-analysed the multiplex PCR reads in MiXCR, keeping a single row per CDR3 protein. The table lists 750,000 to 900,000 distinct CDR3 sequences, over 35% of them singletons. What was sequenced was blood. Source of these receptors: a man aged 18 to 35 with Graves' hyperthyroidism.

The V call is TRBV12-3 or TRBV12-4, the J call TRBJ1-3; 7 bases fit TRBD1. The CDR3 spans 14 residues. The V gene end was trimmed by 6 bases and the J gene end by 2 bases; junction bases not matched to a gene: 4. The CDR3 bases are TGTGCCAGCAGCATCGACAGGGCTGGAAACACCATATATTTT. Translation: CASSIDRAGNTIYF.

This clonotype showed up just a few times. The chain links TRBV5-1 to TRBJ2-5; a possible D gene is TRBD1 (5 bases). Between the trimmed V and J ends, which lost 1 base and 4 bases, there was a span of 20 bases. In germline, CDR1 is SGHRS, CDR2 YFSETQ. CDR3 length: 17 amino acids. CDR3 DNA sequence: TGCGCCAGCAGCTTGCGGCCAGGGTCGGGTAGTGGAGAGACCCAGTACTTC. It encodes CASSLRPGSGSGETQYF.

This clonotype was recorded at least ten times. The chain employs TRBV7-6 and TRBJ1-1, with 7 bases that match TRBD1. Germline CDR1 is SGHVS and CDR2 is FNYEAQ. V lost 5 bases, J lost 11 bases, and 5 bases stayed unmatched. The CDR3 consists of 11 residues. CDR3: CASSPTGAAFF. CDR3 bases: TGTGCCAGCAGCCCTACAGGGGCGGCTTTCTTT.

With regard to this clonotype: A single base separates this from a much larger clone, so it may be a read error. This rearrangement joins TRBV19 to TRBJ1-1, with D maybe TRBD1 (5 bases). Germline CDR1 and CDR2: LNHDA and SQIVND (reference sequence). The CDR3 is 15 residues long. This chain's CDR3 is CGSSMLGRGWPQAFF. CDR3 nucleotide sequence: TGTGGCAGTAGTATGTTAGGGAGGGGCTGGCCTCAAGCTTTCTTT.

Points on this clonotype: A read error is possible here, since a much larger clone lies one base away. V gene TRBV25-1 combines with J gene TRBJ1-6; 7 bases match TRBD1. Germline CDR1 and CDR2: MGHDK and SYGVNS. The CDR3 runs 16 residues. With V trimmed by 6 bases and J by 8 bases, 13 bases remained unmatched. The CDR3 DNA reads TGTGCCAGCAGCTTAGGAACCGGGACAGATGATTCACCCCTCCACTTT. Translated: CASSLGTGTDDSPLHF.

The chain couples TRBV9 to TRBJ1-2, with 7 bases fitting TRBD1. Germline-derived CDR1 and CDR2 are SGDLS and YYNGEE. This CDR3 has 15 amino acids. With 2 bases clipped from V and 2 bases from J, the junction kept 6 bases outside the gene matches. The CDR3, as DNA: TGTGCCAGCAGCGTTCAAGGGACAGCCAACTATGGCTACACCTTC. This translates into CASSVQGTANYGYTF. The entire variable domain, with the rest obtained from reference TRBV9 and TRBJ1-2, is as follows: DSGVTQTPKHLITATGQRVTLRCSPRSGDLSVYWYQQSLDQGLQFLIQYYNGEERAKGNILERFSAQQFPDLHSELNLSSLELGDSALYFCASSVQGTANYGYTFGSGTRLTVV.